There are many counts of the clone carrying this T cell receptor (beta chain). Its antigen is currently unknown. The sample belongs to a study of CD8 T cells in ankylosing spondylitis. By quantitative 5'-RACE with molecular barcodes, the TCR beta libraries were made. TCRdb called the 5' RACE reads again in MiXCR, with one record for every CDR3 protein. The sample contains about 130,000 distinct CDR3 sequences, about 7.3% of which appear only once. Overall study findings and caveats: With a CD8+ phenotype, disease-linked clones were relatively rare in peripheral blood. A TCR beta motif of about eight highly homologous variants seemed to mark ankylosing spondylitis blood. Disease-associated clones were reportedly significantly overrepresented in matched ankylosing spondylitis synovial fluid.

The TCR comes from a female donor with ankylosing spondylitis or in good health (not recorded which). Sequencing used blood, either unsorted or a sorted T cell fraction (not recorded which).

CDR3 protein: CASRPGTTYTDTQYF. DNA for the CDR3: TGTGCCAGCAGACCCGGGACGACCTACACAGATACGCAGTATTTT. The genes are TRBV12-3 or TRBV12-4 and TRBJ2-3, with D perhaps being TRBD1 or TRBD2 (5 bases each). The CDR3 is made up of 15 amino acids. Trimming removed 6 bases from V and 2 bases from J, with 15 bases in between.